The T cell receptor beta chain under discussion was sequenced for a study of CD8 T cells in Susac syndrome. cDNA came from about 0.5 to 1 ug RNA primed by random hexamers. TCRdb independently ran MiXCR on the immunoSEQ multiplex PCR reads; one entry per CDR3 protein. The sample records 120,000 or so distinct CDR3 sequences, roughly 94% being singletons. Trimming shortened V by 6 bases and J by 2 bases, and 9 bases separated the two germline ends. This CDR3 has 13 residues. CDR1 and CDR2 (germline): MNHEY, SMNVEV (reference sequence). This TCR was recovered from a human donor in good health. V gene TRBV27 combines with J gene TRBJ2-3; D call uncertain. Sample: CD4+ T cells from PBMCs. The CDR3 region has the DNA TGTGCCAGCAGGGGTTTCGTCACAGATACGCAGTATTTT. Its protein is CASRGFVTDTQYF.